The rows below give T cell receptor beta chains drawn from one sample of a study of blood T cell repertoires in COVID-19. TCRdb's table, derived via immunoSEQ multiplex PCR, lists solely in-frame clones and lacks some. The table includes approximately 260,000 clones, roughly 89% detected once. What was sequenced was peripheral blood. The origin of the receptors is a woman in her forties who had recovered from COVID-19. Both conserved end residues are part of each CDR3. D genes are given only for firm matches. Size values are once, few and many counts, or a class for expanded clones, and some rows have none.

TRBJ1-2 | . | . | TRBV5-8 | TGTGCCAGCAGCTTCAACAGCTATGGCTACACCTTC | CASSFNSYGYTF
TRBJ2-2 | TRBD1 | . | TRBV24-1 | TGTGCCACCAGTGATTTGCGAGGACAGGGTACCGGGGAGCTGTTTTTT | CATSDLRGQGTGELFF
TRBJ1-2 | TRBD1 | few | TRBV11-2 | TGTGCCAGCAGCTTAGGGACAGGGCATGGCTACACCTTC | CASSLGTGHGYTF
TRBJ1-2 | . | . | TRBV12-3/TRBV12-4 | TGTGCCAGCAGTTCCAGGGCCGGATATGGCTACACCTTC | CASSSRAGYGYTF
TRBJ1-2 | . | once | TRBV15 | TGTGCCACCAGCAGAGATGGGGGGGAGGATGGCTACACCTTC | CATSRDGGEDGYTF
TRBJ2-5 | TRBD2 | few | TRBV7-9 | TGTGCCAGCAGCTTTATTAGCGGGGGGGCCGCAGTAGGCCAAGAGACCCAGTACTTC | CASSFISGGAAVGQETQYF
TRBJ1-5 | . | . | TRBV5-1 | TGCGCCAGCAGCTTGGAGGGCAGGGCGACCCAGCCCCAGCATTTT | CASSLEGRATQPQHF
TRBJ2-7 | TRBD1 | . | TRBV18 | TGTGCCAGCTCACCGGGGACAGGGAAAGCCCACGAGCAGTACTTC | CASSPGTGKAHEQYF
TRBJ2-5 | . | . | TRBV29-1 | TGCAGCGTTGTCGGGAGAGGGGAGACCCAGTACTTC | CSVVGRGETQYF
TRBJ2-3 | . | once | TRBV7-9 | TGTGCCAGCAGCTTATTGAGTACAGATACGCAGTATTTT | CASSLLSTDTQYF
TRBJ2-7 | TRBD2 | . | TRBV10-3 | TGTGCCATCTCCGTAGCGGGGGGTGTATCCTACGAGCAGTACTTC | CAISVAGGVSYEQYF
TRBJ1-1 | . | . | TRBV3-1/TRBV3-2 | TGTGCCAGCAGCCAAGATCATGACAGAAACACTGAAGCTTTCTTT | CASSQDHDRNTEAFF
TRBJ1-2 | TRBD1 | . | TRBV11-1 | TGTGCCAGCTCTAGCCCGACAGGGCCTAACTATGGCTACACCTTC | CASSSPTGPNYGYTF
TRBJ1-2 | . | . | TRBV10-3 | TGTGCCATCAGCGGAATTGCTCGGGGAGGCTATGGCTACACCTTC | CAISGIARGGYGYTF
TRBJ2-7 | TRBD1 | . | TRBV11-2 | TGTGCCAGCAGCTTAGGGGGTTGGGACAGCTCCTACGAGCAGTACTTC | CASSLGGWDSSYEQYF
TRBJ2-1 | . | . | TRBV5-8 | TGTGCCAGCAGAGGGGACATCCGCTCCTACAATGAGCAGTTCTTC | CASRGDIRSYNEQFF
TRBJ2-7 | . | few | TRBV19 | TGTGCCAGTAGTATAGAAGGGGGATCCTACGAGCAGTACTTC | CASSIEGGSYEQYF
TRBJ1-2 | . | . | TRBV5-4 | TGTGCCAGCAGCTTGGCCCGCGACAGCCGCTATGGCTACACCTTC | CASSLARDSRYGYTF
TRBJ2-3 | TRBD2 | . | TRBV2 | TGTGCCAGCAGCTTGACTAGCGGGGGAACAGATACGCAGTATTTT | CASSLTSGGTDTQYF
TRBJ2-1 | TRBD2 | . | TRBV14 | TGTGCCAGCAGCCAACTAGCGGGGAGGATCAATGAGCAGTTCTTC | CASSQLAGRINEQFF
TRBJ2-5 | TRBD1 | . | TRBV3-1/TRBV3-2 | TGTGCCAGCAGCCAAGATAACAGGGGGCTTAGGGAGACCCAGTACTTC | CASSQDNRGLRETQYF
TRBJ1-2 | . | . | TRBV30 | TGTGCCTGGAGTGTACCCCCAGCCAGGGGCTACACCTTC | CAWSVPPARGYTF
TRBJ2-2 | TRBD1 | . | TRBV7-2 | TGTGCCAGCAGCAAGACAGGGGCGAACACCGGGGAGCTGTTTTTT | CASSKTGANTGELFF
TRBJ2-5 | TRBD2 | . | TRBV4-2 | TGTGCCAGCAGCCAAGATGAAGCGGGGGCTACGGAGACCCAGTACTTC | CASSQDEAGATETQYF
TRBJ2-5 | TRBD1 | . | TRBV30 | TGTGCCTGGAGTGCAGGGGGCGCGGAGACCCAGTACTTC | CAWSAGGAETQYF
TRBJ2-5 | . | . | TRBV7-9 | TGTGCCAGCAGCTCCCTACGGCAGGGTGTGGAGACCCAGTACTTC | CASSSLRQGVETQYF
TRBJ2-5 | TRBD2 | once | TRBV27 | TGTGCCAGCAGCGGGACTAGCGGATTTCAAGAGACCCAGTACTTC | CASSGTSGFQETQYF
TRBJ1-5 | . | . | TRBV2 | TGTGCCAGCAGTGAAGGGGAGAATCAGCCCCAGCATTTT | CASSEGENQPQHF
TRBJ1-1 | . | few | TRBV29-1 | TGCAGCGTTGAACCCGGGGTTGAAGCTTTCTTT | CSVEPGVEAFF
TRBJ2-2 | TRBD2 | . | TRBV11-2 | TGTGCCAGCAGCATTCCGGGACTAGCGGGAGGGAGCGGGGAGCTGTTTTTT | CASSIPGLAGGSGELFF
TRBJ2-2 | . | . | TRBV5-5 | TGTGCCAGCACCCCTAGCTTTGCCGGGGAGCTGTTTTTT | CASTPSFAGELFF
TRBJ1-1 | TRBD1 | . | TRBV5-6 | TGTGCCAGCAGCTTAACCAAACCCAGGGGGGAAGCTTTCTTT | CASSLTKPRGEAFF
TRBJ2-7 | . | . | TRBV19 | TGTGCCAGTAGTGTCGGACAAGGGACCTACGAGCAGTACTTC | CASSVGQGTYEQYF
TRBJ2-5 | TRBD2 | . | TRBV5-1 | TGCGCCAGCAGTTCTTCAGCCAGACTAGCAGAAGAGACCCAGTACTTC | CASSSSARLAEETQYF
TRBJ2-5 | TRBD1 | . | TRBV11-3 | TGTGCCAGCAGCACGCAGACAGGGTCAGAGACCCAGTACTTC | CASSTQTGSETQYF
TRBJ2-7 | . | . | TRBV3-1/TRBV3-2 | TGTGCCAGCAGCCAAGGATCCCCGCAGACCTACGAGCAGTACTTC | CASSQGSPQTYEQYF
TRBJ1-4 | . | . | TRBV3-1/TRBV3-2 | TGTGCCAGCAGCGTTGGCGGGGGCCATGAAAAACTGTTTTTT | CASSVGGGHEKLFF
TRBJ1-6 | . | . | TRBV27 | TGTGCCACCGACCCGGTTGGAGGTCTTACGGCCTATAATTCACCCCTCCACTTT | CATDPVGGLTAYNSPLHF
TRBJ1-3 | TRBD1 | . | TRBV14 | TGTGCCAGCAGCCATAAACCGACAGGGTCTGGAAACACCATATATTTT | CASSHKPTGSGNTIYF
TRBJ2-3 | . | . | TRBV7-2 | TGTGCCAGCAGCTTGCAGGGGTCCACAGATACGCAGTATTTT | CASSLQGSTDTQYF
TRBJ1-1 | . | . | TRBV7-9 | TGTGCCAGCAGCTTAGCTAGCGGAGGGGAAGCTTTCTTT | CASSLASGGEAFF
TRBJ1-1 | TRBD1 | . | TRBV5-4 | TGTGCCAGCAGCCCGACAGGGACTGAAGCTTTCTTT | CASSPTGTEAFF
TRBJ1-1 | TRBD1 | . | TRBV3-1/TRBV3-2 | TGTGCCAGCAGCCAAGCCGGACAGGGGGTTGGGACTGAAGCTTTCTTT | CASSQAGQGVGTEAFF
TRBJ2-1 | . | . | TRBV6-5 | TGTGCCAGCAGTTACTCGACTTACGGGGGTGAGCAGTTCTTC | CASSYSTYGGEQFF